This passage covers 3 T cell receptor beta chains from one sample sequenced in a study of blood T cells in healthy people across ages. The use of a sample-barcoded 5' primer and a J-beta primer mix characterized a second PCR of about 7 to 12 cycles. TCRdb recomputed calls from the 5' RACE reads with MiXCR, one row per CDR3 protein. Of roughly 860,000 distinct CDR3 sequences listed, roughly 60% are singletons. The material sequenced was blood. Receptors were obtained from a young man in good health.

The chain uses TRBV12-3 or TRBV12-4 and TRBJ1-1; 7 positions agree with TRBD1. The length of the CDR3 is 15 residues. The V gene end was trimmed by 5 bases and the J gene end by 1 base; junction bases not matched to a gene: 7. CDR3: CASSATGARNTEAFF. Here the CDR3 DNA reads TGTGCCAGCAGTGCAACAGGGGCCCGGAACACTGAAGCTTTCTTT.

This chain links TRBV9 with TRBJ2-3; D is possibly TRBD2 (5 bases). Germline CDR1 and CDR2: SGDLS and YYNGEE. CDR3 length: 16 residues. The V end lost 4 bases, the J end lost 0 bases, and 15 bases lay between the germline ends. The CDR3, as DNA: TGTGCCAGCAGCCCCCGTCCAGCGGAAAGCACAGATACGCAGTATTTT. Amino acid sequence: CASSPRPAESTDTQYF.

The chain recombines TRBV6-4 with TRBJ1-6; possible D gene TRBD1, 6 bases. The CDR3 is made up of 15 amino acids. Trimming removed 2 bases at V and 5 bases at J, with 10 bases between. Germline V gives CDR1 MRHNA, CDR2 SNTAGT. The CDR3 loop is CASSDGAGDNSPLHF. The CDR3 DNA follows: TGTGCCAGCAGTGACGGGGCAGGGGATAATTCACCCCTCCACTTT.